The entry below gives a single T cell receptor (beta chain) sequence along with its context. What it binds is unknown. Only Caucasian adults living in Nashville, Tennessee served as donors. This sample was taken from a study of shared clonotypes between healthy human individuals. Study results and caveats: Larger estimated richness was generally recorded for naive subsets relative to memory subsets.

Assay execution proceeded at the deep level. As handled by the study authors: Filtering of immunoSEQ junctional sequences could not match full-length read filtering. Libraries were prepared by immunoSEQ multiplex PCR; TCRdb keeps only in-frame clonotypes and omits some of them. For V, J and clone size, that table is used; D and trimming come from the DNA. Seen here are approximately 2.5 million clones, over 85% observed once, and the top ten hold roughly 0.39%. This clonotype was sampled from a man between 18 and 29 years old in good health. Some clones in this sample may be carry-over from other donors' samples. The sequencing input was naive CD4+ T cells from PBMCs. Subset reported: CD45RA+ positively selected.

The CDR3 loop reads CASSPAGVNIQYF. As DNA, the CDR3 is TGTGCCAGCAGCCCTGCTGGGGTGAACATTCAGTACTTC. The chain has TRBV6-5 and TRBJ2-4, with no clear D. V was pared by 6 bases and J by 7 bases, with 13 bases between. Germline CDR1 reads MNHEY; CDR2 reads SVGAGI. This CDR3 is built from 13 residues.